A single sample is the source of the 28 T cell receptor beta chains below, sequenced in a study of cytomegalovirus exposure and HLA in healthy donors. 60 Vbeta and 13 Jbeta primers were used in PCR. The assay was immunoSEQ multiplex PCR, and TCRdb's table has in-frame clones only and misses some. Of more than 100,000 clones in the sample, about 78% were seen once. The sequencing sample was made of PBMCs. The source is a man aged 50 to 59 in good health and CMV-seropositive.

This sequence joins TRBV5-1 and TRBJ2-1; D not certain. CDR3 length: 14 residues. The germline V gene has CDR1 SGHRS and CDR2 YFSETQ. V lost 4 bases to trimming and J lost 3 bases, with 11 bases between them. CDR3 residues: CASSREQNYNEQFF. The CDR3 coding sequence is TGCGCCAGCAGCCGCGAACAGAACTACAATGAGCAGTTCTTC.

This clone was counted only a few times. J is TRBJ2-7 and V is TRBV19; 9 nucleotides align to TRBD2. CDR3 size: 15 residues. After removal of 3 bases from V and 5 bases from J, the junction contained 8 bases not matched to a gene. From germline, CDR1 is LNHDA and CDR2 SQIVND (reference sequence). The CDR3 loop reads CASSIPLAGSDEQYF. The CDR3 bases are TGTGCCAGTAGTATTCCCCTAGCGGGATCCGACGAGCAGTACTTC. Full variable domain (outside the CDR3, taken from reference TRBV19 and TRBJ2-7): DGGITQSPKYLFRKEGQNVTLSCEQNLNHDAMYWYRQDPGQGLRLIYYSQIVNDFQKGDIAEGYSVSREKKESFPLTVTSAQKNPTAFYLCASSIPLAGSDEQYFGPGTRLTVT.

CDR3 protein: CAWIRAGGAKTQYF. CDR3 DNA: TGTGCCTGGATCAGAGCGGGGGGGGCAAAGACCCAGTACTTC. This rearrangement joins TRBV30 to TRBJ2-5, with TRBD2 matching over 10 bases. Germline V lookup: CDR1 GTSNPN, CDR2 SVGIG (reference sequence). Trimming took 4 bases from V and 6 from J; bases not matched to a gene: 8. This CDR3 region has 14 residues.

This clone was seen a few times. This rearrangement joins TRBV6-1 to TRBJ1-1, with D possibly matching TRBD1 (6 bases). This CDR3 is built from 13 residues. V lost 1 base, J lost 7 bases, and 10 bases lay in between. Germline CDR1 and CDR2: MNHNS and SASEGT. The CDR3 region has the DNA TGTGCCAGCAGTGAAGGCCTCAGGGGTGAAGCTTTCTTT. This sequence encodes CASSEGLRGEAFF.

This clone was detected only a few times. This sequence joins TRBV21-1 and TRBJ2-3; the listed D gene, TRBD1, was not tested against the DNA. TRBV21-1 is a pseudogene segment. The length of the CDR3 is 15 residues. The CDR3 DNA reads TGTGCCAGCAGCAATGGACAGGCGAAAACGGATACGCAGTATTTT. Protein: CASSNGQAKTDTQYF.

V and J are TRBV12-2 and TRBJ1-2; the tabulated D call, TRBD1, remains unverified against the DNA. TRBV12-2 is assigned pseudogene status. The CDR3 sequence is 15 residues long. In DNA form, the CDR3 reads TGTGCAAGTCGCTTAGCAGGGGACAGAAACTATGGCTACACCTTC. Protein sequence: CASRLAGDRNYGYTF.

In this sample, this clone turned up a few times. The rearrangement uses TRBV14 and TRBJ1-1, with 7 bases fitting TRBD1. The V and J ends lost 4 bases and 3 bases, in that order; junction bases with no gene match: 11. Germline V gives CDR1 SGHDN, CDR2 FVKESK. CDR3 length equals 16 residues. This CDR3 reads CASSPLLPGQYTEAFF. The DNA for the CDR3 is TGTGCCAGCAGCCCTCTGCTTCCGGGACAGTACACTGAAGCTTTCTTT.

The chain is built from TRBV5-6 and TRBJ2-2, with TRBD2 matching over 10 bases. CDR3 size: 17 residues. In germline, CDR1 is SGHDT, CDR2 YYEEEE. Unmatched junction bases numbered 7, after V lost 2 bases and J lost 3 bases. The CDR3 bases are TGTGCCAGCAGCTTTTATAGCGGGAGGAGGGACACCGGGGAGCTGTTTTTT. Protein sequence: CASSFYSGRRDTGELFF.

V and J are TRBV7-9 and TRBJ1-1; D might be TRBD1 (6 bases). The CDR3 runs 13 residues. Trimming took off 1 base at V and 4 bases at J, with 7 bases between the two ends. Germline lookup yields CDR1 SEHNR and CDR2 FQNEAQ (reference sequence). CDR3 nucleotides: TGTGCCAGCAGCTTAGGGACAGCCACTGAAGCTTTCTTT. Its translation is CASSLGTATEAFF.

V usage is TRBV4-2 and J usage is TRBJ2-6; tentative D call: TRBD2 (5 bases). The CDR3 runs 17 residues. The V gene lost 1 base and the J gene lost 0 bases, with 10 bases spanning the gap. Looked up from germline, CDR1 is LGHNA and CDR2 is YNFKEQ. In nucleotides, the CDR3 is TGTGCCAGCAGCCAAGCCACTAGTGCCTCTGGGGCCAACGTCCTGACTTTC. As protein: CASSQATSASGANVLTF.

This clone was observed a handful of times. The chain uses TRBV5-1 and TRBJ2-3, with 15 bases identical to TRBD2. V lost 4 bases to trimming and J lost 14 bases; unmatched junction nucleotides: 8. Germline values: CDR1 SGHRS, CDR2 YFSETQ. This CDR3 region has 14 residues. CDR3 sequence: CASSEGTSGGSWYF. Written as DNA, the CDR3 is TGCGCCAGCAGCGAGGGGACTAGCGGGGGGTCTTGGTATTTT.

This clone has just a few counts. The chain combines TRBV7-2 with TRBJ1-5; D is unclear. Germline values: CDR1 SGHTA, CDR2 FQGNSA. V lost 5 bases to trimming and J lost 1 base, with 6 bases between them. The CDR3 runs to 13 residues. DNA for the CDR3: TGTGCCAGCAGCAGCGAAAGCAATCAGCCCCAGCATTTT. The encoded protein is CASSSESNQPQHF.

The chain carries TRBV4-1 and TRBJ1-5; D possibly corresponds to TRBD1 (6 bases). This CDR3 region has 15 residues. Germline lookup yields CDR1 MGHRA and CDR2 YSYEKL. The germline V and J ends were trimmed by 2 bases and 4 bases, with 12 bases remaining between them. For the CDR3, the DNA is TGCGCCAGCAGCCAACCCGGGACAACGAATCAGCCCCAGCATTTT. As protein: CASSQPGTTNQPQHF.

J is TRBJ2-7 and V is TRBV18, with D possibly matching TRBD1 (5 bases). Trimming cost V 2 bases and J 3 bases, with 8 bases left between them. The CDR3 is 13 residues long. Germline values: CDR1 KGHSH, CDR2 LQKENI. The DNA for the CDR3 is TGTGCCAGCTCACCAAGCCAGGGCTACGAGCAGTACTTC. Its protein product is CASSPSQGYEQYF.

The chain joins TRBV4-1 to TRBJ1-1; unclear D gene. Trimming removed 0 bases from V and 3 bases from J, with 11 bases in between. Germline CDR1 and CDR2: MGHRA and YSYEKL. The CDR3 extends over 15 amino acids. The CDR3 nucleotides are TGCGCCAGCAGCCAAGAACCCGCACGGGACACTGAAGCTTTCTTT. It is translated as CASSQEPARDTEAFF.

This clone was observed a handful of times. V is TRBV5-6 and J is TRBJ1-6; tentative D call: TRBD1 (6 bases). The V end was cut by 2 bases, the J end by 3 bases, with 9 bases between. The CDR3 loop spans 15 amino acids. The germline V gene has CDR1 SGHDT and CDR2 YYEEEE. DNA for the CDR3: TGTGCCAGCAGCTTCACGGGACACTATAATTCACCCCTCCACTTT. Protein product: CASSFTGHYNSPLHF.

This clone has just one count. The chain employs TRBV19 and TRBJ1-1; the match to TRBD1 covers 8 bases. Trimming at V came to 5 bases and at J to 4 bases, leaving 15 bases not matched to a gene. CDR1 and CDR2 (germline): LNHDA, SQIVND (reference sequence). The CDR3 runs 17 residues. The CDR3 is CASSSMTGARGSTEAFF. The DNA of the CDR3 is TGTGCCAGTAGTTCTATGACAGGGGCACGGGGAAGCACTGAAGCTTTCTTT.

The rearrangement joins TRBV19 to TRBJ1-5; 7 bases are shared with TRBD1. With V trimmed by 0 bases and J by 3 bases, 5 bases remained unmatched. Germline V gives CDR1 LNHDA, CDR2 SQIVND (reference sequence). This CDR3 has 16 amino acids. The CDR3 bases are TGTGCCAGTAGTATAGAACTAACAGGGGTCAATCAGCCCCAGCATTTT. This sequence encodes CASSIELTGVNQPQHF. Full variable domain (remainder filled in from reference TRBV19 and TRBJ1-5): DGGITQSPKYLFRKEGQNVTLSCEQNLNHDAMYWYRQDPGQGLRLIYYSQIVNDFQKGDIAEGYSVSREKKESFPLTVTSAQKNPTAFYLCASSIELTGVNQPQHFGDGTRLSIL.

The gene calls are TRBV5-1 and TRBJ2-1; TRBD1 agrees at 8 bases. The CDR3 has 15 residues. The V segment lost 4 bases and the J segment 4 bases; nucleotides outside the gene matches: 7. Germline-derived CDR1 and CDR2 are SGHRS and YFSETQ. CDR3 amino acids: CASSGDRGGYNEQFF. The CDR3 coding sequence is TGCGCCAGCAGCGGCGACAGGGGCGGGTACAATGAGCAGTTCTTC.

The gene calls are TRBV7-2 and TRBJ2-7; D not resolved. There are 14 residues in the CDR3. Per the germline V gene, CDR1 is SGHTA and CDR2 is FQGNSA. V was clipped by 6 bases and J by 0 bases, with 12 bases between them. The DNA of the CDR3 is TGTGCCAGCAGGAAACCGGAGAGCTCCTACGAGCAGTACTTC. Translation: CASRKPESSYEQYF.

The gene calls are TRBV5-5 and TRBJ1-5, with 7 nucleotides matching TRBD1. Germline loops: CDR1 SGHKS, CDR2 YYEKEE (reference sequence). The V gene end was trimmed by 4 bases and the J gene end by 6 bases; junction bases not matched to a gene: 7. This CDR3 has 14 residues. The CDR3 DNA reads TGTGCCAGCAGCAGACAGGGCGATGCTCAGCCCCAGCATTTT. Protein sequence: CASSRQGDAQPQHF.

V is TRBV11-3 and J is TRBJ2-1, with 8 bases fitting TRBD1. Germline CDR1 SGHNT, CDR2 YENEEA. Trimming took 4 bases from V and 4 from J; bases not matched to a gene: 3. This CDR3 has 14 amino acids. The CDR3 sequence: CASSSGQGYNEQFF. CDR3 nucleotides: TGTGCCAGCAGCTCCGGACAGGGATACAATGAGCAGTTCTTC.

This clone was counted only a few times. This sequence joins TRBV7-2 and TRBJ2-2, with 10 bases matching TRBD2. Per the germline V gene, CDR1 is SGHTA and CDR2 is FQGNSA. The J segment lost 4 bases and the V segment lost 9 bases, leaving 5 bases of the junction unmatched. This CDR3 has 14 residues. The CDR3 region has the DNA TGTGCCAGTAGTAGCGGGGGGACCACCGGGGAGCTGTTTTTT. Protein: CASSSGGTTGELFF.

This clone has a single count. The gene calls are TRBV7-3 and TRBJ2-1, with 12 nucleotides matching TRBD2. This CDR3 comprises 16 residues. Germline-derived CDR1 and CDR2 are SGHTA and FQGTGA. V lost 3 bases to trimming and J lost 10 bases; unmatched junction nucleotides: 10. The CDR3: CASSFQPSGRGVEQFF. CDR3 DNA sequence: TGTGCCAGCAGCTTTCAGCCTAGCGGGAGGGGAGTCGAGCAGTTCTTC.

The chain has TRBV5-1 and TRBJ2-3; D might be TRBD2 (6 bases). The CDR3 runs 18 residues. CDR1 is SGHRS, CDR2 YFSETQ, per germline. V was trimmed by 4 bases and J by 3 bases, leaving 24 bases between them. The CDR3 loop reads CASSNLVKVGRETDTQYF. The CDR3 bases are TGCGCCAGCAGCAACCTTGTAAAAGTGGGGCGGGAAACAGATACGCAGTATTTT. The entire variable domain, with the rest obtained from reference TRBV5-1 and TRBJ2-3, is as follows: KAGVTQTPRYLIKTRGQQVTLSCSPISGHRSVSWYQQTPGQGLQFLFEYFSETQRNKGNFPGRFSGRQFSNSRSEMNVSTLELGDSALYLCASSNLVKVGRETDTQYFGPGTRLTVL.

This rearrangement joins TRBV4-3 to TRBJ1-4, with D possibly matching TRBD1 (5 bases). Trimming shortened V by 0 bases and J by 5 bases, and 16 bases separated the two germline ends. CDR3 size: 17 residues. Germline V gene sequence: CDR1 LGHNA, CDR2 YSLEER. CDR3 loop: CASSQDQGEQPNEKLFF. In DNA, the CDR3 is TGCGCCAGCAGCCAAGATCAAGGGGAACAGCCCAATGAAAAACTGTTTTTT.

The V gene is TRBV6-5, the J gene TRBJ2-7, with D uncertain. Trimming cost V 2 bases and J 6 bases, with 14 bases left between them. The germline CDR1 and CDR2 sequences are MNHEY and SVGAGI. The CDR3 contains 14 residues. Here the CDR3 reads CASSYSAEPGEQYF. CDR3 sequence (DNA): TGTGCCAGCAGTTACAGCGCCGAGCCGGGCGAGCAGTACTTC.

The chain is built from TRBV7-8 and TRBJ2-1; possible D gene TRBD1, 6 bases. The CDR3 length is 16 residues. CDR1 and CDR2 (germline): SGHVS, FQNEAQ. V was pared by 0 bases and J by 5 bases, with 14 bases between. The CDR3 protein is CASSLAGQGINNEQFF. The CDR3 coding sequence is TGTGCCAGCAGCTTAGCTGGCCAGGGGATAAACAATGAGCAGTTCTTC. The variable domain in full, with the rest retrieved from reference TRBV7-8 and TRBJ2-1, is GAGVSQSPRYKVAKRGQDVALRCDPISGHVSLFWYQQALGQGPEFLTYFQNEAQLDKSGLPSDRFFAERPEGSVSTLKIQRTQQEDSAVYLCASSLAGQGINNEQFFGPGTRLTVL.